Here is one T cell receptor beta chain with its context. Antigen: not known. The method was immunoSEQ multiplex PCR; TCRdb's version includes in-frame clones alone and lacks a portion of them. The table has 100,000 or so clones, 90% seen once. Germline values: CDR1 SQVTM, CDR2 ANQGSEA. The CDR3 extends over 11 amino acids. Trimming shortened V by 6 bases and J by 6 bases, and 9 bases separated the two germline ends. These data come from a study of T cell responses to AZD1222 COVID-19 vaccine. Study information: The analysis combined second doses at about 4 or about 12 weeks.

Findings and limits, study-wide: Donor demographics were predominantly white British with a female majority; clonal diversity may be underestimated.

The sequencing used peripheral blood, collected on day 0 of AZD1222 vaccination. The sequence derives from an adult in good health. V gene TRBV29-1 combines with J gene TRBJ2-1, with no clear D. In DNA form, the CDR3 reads TGCAGCGTCCCCCTCGGCAATGAGCAGTTCTTC. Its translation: CSVPLGNEQFF.